The 4 T cell receptor beta chains given below trace back to one sample, sequenced in a study of T-cell reconstitution after alpha-beta-depleted transplantation in children. For TCRbeta, the library was prepared with unique molecular identifiers. TCRdb fed the PCR reads into MiXCR, producing one record per CDR3 protein. The table includes about 250,000 distinct CDR3 sequences, more than 20% detected once. Here the sequenced sample was PBMCs, mostly from graft donor cells, taken 360 days after TCRalphabeta/CD19-depleted stem cell transplant. The receptor source for this set is a female patient aged 2-15 years who had a stem cell transplant for congenital amegakaryocytic thrombocytopenia, so the T cells may come from the graft donor.

The chain carries TRBV28 and TRBJ1-2; 9 bases are shared with TRBD1. Trimming at V came to 4 bases and at J to 1 base, leaving 4 bases not matched to a gene. The V gene's germline CDR1 is MDHEN and CDR2 SYDVKM. The CDR3 totals 15 residues. The CDR3 sequence: CASSSRGQGNYGYTF. In DNA, the CDR3 is TGTGCCAGCAGTTCACGGGGACAGGGTAACTATGGCTACACCTTC.

The gene calls are TRBV6-1 and TRBJ2-7; 10 bases map to TRBD1. The V and J ends lost 5 bases and 8 bases, in that order; junction bases with no gene match: 9. CDR1 and CDR2 from the germline V gene are MNHNS and SASEGT. This CDR3 region has 14 residues. CDR3 region: CASSRDRGTPKQYF. In DNA, the CDR3 is TGTGCCAGCAGTAGGGACAGGGGTACGCCCAAGCAGTACTTC.

This clonotype appeared a few times. The chain joins TRBV18 to TRBJ2-7; 7 bases are a match to TRBD1. CDR3 length: 13 residues. V was clipped by 3 bases and J by 6 bases; unmatched bases: 5. Per germline, CDR1 KGHSH and CDR2 LQKENI. CDR3 in amino acids: CASSPGTVGEQYF. For the CDR3, the DNA is TGTGCCAGCTCACCCGGGACAGTGGGCGAGCAGTACTTC.

This clonotype appeared a few times. V gene TRBV9 combines with J gene TRBJ1-1; 9 bases fit TRBD1. Germline values: CDR1 SGDLS, CDR2 YYNGEE. The trim removed 0 bases at V and 5 bases at J, leaving 11 bases unmatched. This CDR3 region has 17 residues. The CDR3 here is CASSVVGTGRGMTEAFF. DNA of the CDR3: TGTGCCAGCAGCGTAGTTGGGACAGGGAGGGGCATGACTGAAGCTTTCTTT.